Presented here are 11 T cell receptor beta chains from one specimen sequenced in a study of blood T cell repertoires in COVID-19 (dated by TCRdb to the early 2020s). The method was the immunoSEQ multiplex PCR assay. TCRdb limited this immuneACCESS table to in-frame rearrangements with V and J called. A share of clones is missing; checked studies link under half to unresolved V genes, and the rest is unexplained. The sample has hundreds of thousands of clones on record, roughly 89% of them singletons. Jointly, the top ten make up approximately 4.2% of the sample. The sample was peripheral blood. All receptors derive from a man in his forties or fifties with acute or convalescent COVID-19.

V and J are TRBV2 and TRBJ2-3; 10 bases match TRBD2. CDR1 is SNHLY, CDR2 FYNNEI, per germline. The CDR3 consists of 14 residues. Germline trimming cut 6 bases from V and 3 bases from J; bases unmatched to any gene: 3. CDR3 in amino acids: CASRASGGTDTQYF. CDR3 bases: TGTGCCAGCAGGGCTAGCGGGGGAACAGATACGCAGTATTTT.

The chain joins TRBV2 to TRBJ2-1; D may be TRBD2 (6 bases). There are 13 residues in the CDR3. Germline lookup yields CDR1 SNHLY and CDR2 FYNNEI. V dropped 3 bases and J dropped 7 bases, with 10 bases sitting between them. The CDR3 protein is CASSEYRGNEQFF. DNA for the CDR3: TGTGCCAGCAGTGAGTATCGGGGGAATGAGCAGTTCTTC. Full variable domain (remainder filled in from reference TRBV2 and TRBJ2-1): EPEVTQTPSHQVTQMGQEVILRCVPISNHLYFYWYRQILGQKVEFLVSFYNNEISEKSEIFDDQFSVERPDGSNFTLKIRSTKLEDSAMYFCASSEYRGNEQFFGPGTRLTVL.

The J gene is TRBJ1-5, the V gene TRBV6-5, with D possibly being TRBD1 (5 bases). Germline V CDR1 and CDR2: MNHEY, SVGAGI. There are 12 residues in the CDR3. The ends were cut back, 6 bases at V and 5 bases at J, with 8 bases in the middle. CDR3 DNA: TGTGCCAGCAGCGGGGGATATCAGCCCCAGCATTTT. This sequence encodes CASSGGYQPQHF.

The CDR3 DNA reads as TGTGCCACCTCCTCCGGGACTGTGAACACCGGGGAGCTGTTTTTT. Translation gives CATSSGTVNTGELFF. This chain uses TRBV10-3 with TRBJ2-2; D possibly corresponds to TRBD2 (6 bases). Germline V gene lookup returns CDR1 ENHRY and CDR2 SYGVKD. V shed 10 bases and J shed 1 base, with 16 bases lying between them. CDR3 length equals 15 residues.

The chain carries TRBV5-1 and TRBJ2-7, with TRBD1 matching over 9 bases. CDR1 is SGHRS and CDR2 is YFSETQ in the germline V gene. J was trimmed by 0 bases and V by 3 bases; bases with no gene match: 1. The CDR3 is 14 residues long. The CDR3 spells CASSWDRVSYEQYF. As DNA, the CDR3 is TGCGCCAGCAGCTGGGACAGGGTCTCCTACGAGCAGTACTTC.

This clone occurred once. Written as DNA, the CDR3 is TGTGCCAGCTCCTTCGGAACAGGGCTGAATTCACCCCTCCACTTT. Its protein product is CASSFGTGLNSPLHF. The chain uses TRBV6-5 and TRBJ1-6; D may be TRBD1 (6 bases). V lost 8 bases and J lost 7, with 18 bases in between. The CDR3 runs to 15 residues. CDR1 is MNHEY, CDR2 SVGAGI, per germline.

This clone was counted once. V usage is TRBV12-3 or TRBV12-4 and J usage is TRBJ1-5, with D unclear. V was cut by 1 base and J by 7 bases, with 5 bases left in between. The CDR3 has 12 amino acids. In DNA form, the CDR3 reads TGTGCCAGCAGTTTAGGGCAACAGCCCCAGCATTTT. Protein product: CASSLGQQPQHF.

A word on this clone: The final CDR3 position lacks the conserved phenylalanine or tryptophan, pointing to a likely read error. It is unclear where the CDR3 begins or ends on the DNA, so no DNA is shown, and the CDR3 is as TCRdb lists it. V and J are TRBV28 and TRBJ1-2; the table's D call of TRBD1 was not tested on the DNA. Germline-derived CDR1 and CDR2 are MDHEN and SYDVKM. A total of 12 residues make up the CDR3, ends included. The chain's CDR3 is CASTSRRAGLVS.

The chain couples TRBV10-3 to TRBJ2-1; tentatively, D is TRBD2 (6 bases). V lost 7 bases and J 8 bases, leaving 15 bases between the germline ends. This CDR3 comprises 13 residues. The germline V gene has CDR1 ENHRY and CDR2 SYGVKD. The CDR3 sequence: CAIMMDRGDEQFF. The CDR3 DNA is TGTGCCATCATGATGGACCGCGGGGATGAGCAGTTCTTC.

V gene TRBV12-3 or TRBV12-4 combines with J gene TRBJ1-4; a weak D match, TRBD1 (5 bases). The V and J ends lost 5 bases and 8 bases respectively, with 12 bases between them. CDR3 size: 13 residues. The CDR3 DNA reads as TGTGCCAGCAGTAGGGGCCTTGGGGAAAAACTGTTTTTT. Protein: CASSRGLGEKLFF.

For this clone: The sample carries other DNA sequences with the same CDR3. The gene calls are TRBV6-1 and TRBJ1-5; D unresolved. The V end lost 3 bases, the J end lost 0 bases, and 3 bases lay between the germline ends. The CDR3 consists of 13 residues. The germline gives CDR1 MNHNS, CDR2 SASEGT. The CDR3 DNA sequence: TGTGCCAGCAGTGACGTTAGCAATCAGCCCCAGCATTTT. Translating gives CASSDVSNQPQHF.